The 19 T cell receptor beta chains reported below all come from one sample, sequenced in a study of blood T cell repertoires in COVID-19. The data were produced by immunoSEQ multiplex PCR, yet TCRdb's version contains in-frame clones alone and is incomplete. Of 200,000 to 250,000 clones in the sample, roughly 81% were seen once. The sample was peripheral blood. The origin of the receptors is a woman aged 45 to 65 with active or convalescent COVID-19.

The CDR3 bases are TGTGCCAGCAGCTTGTCGGTCAGGTATAATGAAAAACTGTTTTTT. This encodes CASSLSVRYNEKLFF. J is TRBJ1-4 and V is TRBV5-8; D uncertain. Trimming took off 1 base at V and 4 bases at J, with 11 bases between the two ends. The CDR3 contains 15 residues. Germline assignment: CDR1 SGHTS and CDR2 YDEGEE.

The chain has TRBV7-2 and TRBJ1-5; 8 nucleotides line up with TRBD1. The CDR3 consists of 14 residues. Germline V lookup: CDR1 SGHTA, CDR2 FQGNSA. The trim removed 1 base at V and 9 bases at J, leaving 5 bases unmatched. Here the CDR3 reads CASSLDRGSPPQHF. The CDR3 region has the DNA TGTGCCAGCAGCTTAGACAGGGGGTCTCCGCCCCAGCATTTT.

The rearrangement links TRBV28 to TRBJ2-1; D unclear. Trimming removed 6 bases at V and 4 bases at J, with 4 bases between. Germline V gene sequence: CDR1 MDHEN, CDR2 SYDVKM. This CDR3 comprises 11 residues. The CDR3 reads CASSMYNEQFF. CDR3 nucleotides: TGTGCCAGCAGCATGTACAATGAGCAGTTCTTC.

This clone has just one count. The gene calls are TRBV6-5 and TRBJ1-1; D is uncertain. Germline V gene sequence: CDR1 MNHEY, CDR2 SVGAGI. CDR3 length: 11 amino acids. V was pared by 1 base and J by 10 bases, with 7 bases between. Written as DNA, the CDR3 is TGTGCCAGCAGTTACTGGGCTGGAGCTTTCTTT. This sequence encodes CASSYWAGAFF.

The rearrangement joins TRBV28 to TRBJ1-2, with 8 bases matching TRBD1. The CDR3 runs 16 residues. V dropped 6 bases and J dropped 2; count of bases not matched to a gene: 11. Germline CDR1 and CDR2: MDHEN and SYDVKM. The DNA for the CDR3 is TGTGCCAGCAGCTCCCAGGCTAGGACAGGGAACTATGGCTACACCTTC. Translated, it gives CASSSQARTGNYGYTF.

This sequence joins TRBV6-6 and TRBJ2-6, with D maybe TRBD1 (6 bases). The V gene lost 6 bases and the J gene lost 6 bases, with 18 bases spanning the gap. Germline V lookup: CDR1 MNHNY, CDR2 SVGAGI (reference sequence). This CDR3 has 16 amino acids. The CDR3 is CASRSDRRVVANVLTF. DNA of the CDR3: TGTGCCAGCAGATCCGACAGGCGCGTGGTGGCCAACGTCCTGACTTTC.

The V gene is TRBV24-1, the J gene TRBJ2-7, with 10 positions matching TRBD1. CDR3 size: 15 residues. Looked up from germline, CDR1 is KGHDR and CDR2 is SFDVKD. With 2 bases clipped from V and 4 bases from J, the junction kept 4 bases outside the gene matches. CDR3 in amino acids: CATSDSGQGRYEQYF. CDR3 DNA sequence: TGTGCCACCAGTGATTCGGGACAGGGGAGGTACGAGCAGTACTTC.

This chain links TRBV7-6 with TRBJ2-7; possible D gene TRBD2, 7 bases. Trimming took 2 bases from V and 7 from J, leaving 18 bases between them. The length of the CDR3 is 15 residues. Germline V gene lookup returns CDR1 SGHVS and CDR2 FNYEAQ. CDR3 nucleotides: TGTGCCAGCAGCTTAATTTCGGGGGGCGCGGGGGAGCAGTACTTC. Protein: CASSLISGGAGEQYF. The whole variable domain, filled in from reference TRBV7-6 and TRBJ2-7, reads GAGVSQSPRYKVTKRGQDVALRCDPISGHVSLYWYRQALGQGPEFLTYFNYEAQQDKSGLPNDRFSAERPEGSISTLTIQRTEQRDSAMYRCASSLISGGAGEQYFGPGTRLTVT.

The V and J genes are TRBV6-4 and TRBJ2-6, with D perhaps TRBD1 (5 bases). The CDR3 extends over 13 amino acids. Trimming pared 7 bases from V and 9 bases from J, leaving 13 bases between. Germline CDR1 and CDR2: MRHNA and SNTAGT. The CDR3 DNA is TGTGCCAGCATGCCTAGGACACGCAACGTCCTGACTTTC. Amino acid sequence: CASMPRTRNVLTF.

This clone was found a few times. For the CDR3, the DNA is TGTGCCAGCAGCGAAGGTAGCCCAGATACGCAGTATTTT. As protein: CASSEGSPDTQYF. This rearrangement joins TRBV6-4 to TRBJ2-3; D not resolved. The V gene lost 6 bases and the J gene lost 4 bases, with 11 bases spanning the gap. The germline gives CDR1 MRHNA, CDR2 SNTAGT. The length of the CDR3 is 13 residues.

V and J are TRBV2 and TRBJ1-2; possible D gene TRBD1, 6 bases. The CDR3 is made up of 13 amino acids. Germline CDR1 SNHLY, CDR2 FYNNEI. Trimming removed 5 bases at V and 2 bases at J, with 9 bases between. In nucleotides, the CDR3 is TGTGCCAGCAGTACCACAGGGAACTATGGCTACACCTTC. Translating it yields CASSTTGNYGYTF.

The chain uses TRBV28 and TRBJ2-3; either TRBD1 or TRBD2 may supply D (5 bases each). Between the trimmed V and J ends, which lost 6 bases and 4 bases, there was a span of 11 bases. Germline V gene sequence: CDR1 MDHEN, CDR2 SYDVKM. The length of the CDR3 is 13 residues. As DNA, the CDR3 is TGTGCCAGCAGCTTACTAGGGGCAGATACGCAGTATTTT. Its translation is CASSLLGADTQYF.

V and J are TRBV7-9 and TRBJ1-3; tentative D call: TRBD1 (5 bases). The V end was cut by 8 bases, the J end by 4 bases, with 18 bases between. The germline gives CDR1 SEHNR, CDR2 FQNEAQ (reference sequence). This CDR3 spans 15 amino acids. CDR3 region: CASSPGGSGGNTIYF. As DNA, the CDR3 is TGTGCCAGCTCGCCGGGGGGGTCGGGAGGAAACACCATATATTTT. The variable domain in full, completed from reference TRBV7-9 and TRBJ1-3, reads DTGVSQNPRHKITKRGQNVTFRCDPISEHNRLYWYRQTLGQGPEFLTYFQNEAQLEKSRLLSDRFSAERPKGSFSTLEIQRTEQGDSAMYLCASSPGGSGGNTIYFGEGSWLTVV.

The J gene is TRBJ2-2, the V gene TRBV6-5; possible D gene TRBD1, 5 bases. The germline V and J ends were trimmed by 6 bases and 5 bases, with 16 bases remaining between them. This CDR3 is 15 amino acids long. Germline CDR1 reads MNHEY; CDR2 reads SVGAGI. The CDR3 bases are TGTGCCAGCAGGCCCTCCCGACAGAGGACCGGGGAGCTGTTTTTT. Amino acids: CASRPSRQRTGELFF.

The V call is TRBV5-1, the J call TRBJ2-4, with 8 nucleotides matching TRBD1. With V trimmed by 4 bases and J by 3 bases, 12 bases remained unmatched. The CDR3 length is 17 residues. Germline CDR1 SGHRS, CDR2 YFSETQ. This CDR3 is CASSRGRDRWGKNIQYF. CDR3 in DNA: TGCGCCAGCAGCCGGGGTAGGGACAGGTGGGGCAAAAACATTCAGTACTTC.

This clone was picked up a small number of times. The chain couples TRBV2 to TRBJ1-3, with D hard to call. Germline V gene lookup returns CDR1 SNHLY and CDR2 FYNNEI. V gave up 6 bases and J gave up 2 bases, with 8 bases separating them. The CDR3 sequence is 13 residues long. CDR3 amino acids: CASREAPGNTIYF. Here the CDR3 DNA reads TGTGCCAGCAGGGAGGCCCCTGGAAACACCATATATTTT.

This chain joins TRBV14 and TRBJ2-7, with D uncertain. The CDR3 loop spans 14 amino acids. Germline CDR1 and CDR2: SGHDN and FVKESK. Trimming left V 1 base short and J 2 bases short, with 9 bases between. The chain's CDR3 is CASSQGYITYEQYF. CDR3 coding DNA: TGTGCCAGCAGCCAAGGGTACATTACCTACGAGCAGTACTTC.

The rearrangement joins TRBV5-4 to TRBJ1-4; the match to TRBD1 covers 7 bases. V trimming: 4 bases; J trimming: 8 bases; junction bases outside the gene matches: 11. Germline CDR1 and CDR2: SGHNT and YYREEE (reference sequence). The CDR3 runs 15 residues. CDR3 amino acids: CASSTKTGRGEKLFF. CDR3 DNA sequence: TGTGCCAGCAGCACCAAGACAGGGCGGGGAGAAAAACTGTTTTTT. Based on the CDR3 plus reference TRBV5-4 and TRBJ1-4, the full variable domain is ETGVTQSPTHLIKTRGQQVTLRCSSQSGHNTVSWYQQALGQGPQFIFQYYREEENGRGNFPPRFSGLQFPNYSSELNVNALELDDSALYLCASSTKTGRGEKLFFGSGTQLSVL.

Comments on this clone: Other DNA sequences in the sample encode the same CDR3. The chain carries TRBV9 and TRBJ2-5; D might be TRBD2 (5 bases). The CDR3 has 13 residues. V was pared by 0 bases and J by 4 bases, with 7 bases between. Germline-derived CDR1 and CDR2 are SGDLS and YYNGEE. The CDR3 DNA is TGTGCCAGCAGCGTAGCCGGGGTAGAGACCCAGTACTTC. Translation: CASSVAGVETQYF.